This T cell receptor (beta chain) was identified during a study of cytomegalovirus exposure and HLA in healthy donors. It was with 60 Vbeta and 13 Jbeta primers that the PCR ran. This table comes from immunoSEQ multiplex PCR, and its TCRdb copy is limited to in-frame clones, with some not included. This sample has over 100,000 clones, with 74% found just once. The CDR3 covers 16 residues. CDR1 MDHEN and CDR2 SYDVKM come from the germline V gene. V was pared by 1 base and J by 4 bases, with 13 bases between. The clonotype was recovered from a human donor in good health. This chain connects TRBV28 to TRBJ1-4, with D possibly being TRBD1 (5 bases). The sample comprised PBMCs. The CDR3 nucleotides are TGTGCCAGCAGTTTATTGTCGGGGGGTTATAATGAAAAACTGTTTTTT. Its translation is CASSLLSGGYNEKLFF.